One sample yielded the 8 T cell receptor beta chains listed below, sequenced in a study of T cell responses to AZD1222 COVID-19 vaccine (TCRdb year 2021). Read against the paper, the sample's time point label means: about 28 days (+/-7) after the second vaccine dose. The method behind the library was the immunoSEQ multiplex PCR assay. The table was pulled from immuneACCESS by TCRdb, which kept in-frame rearrangements only. Such tables lose some clones; where checked, under half of the loss comes from unresolved V genes, and the rest has no known cause. The sample table records some 120,000 clones; 80% to 95% of these occur just once. More than 6% of the sample rests with the top ten. Sequencing used peripheral blood, obtained 28 days after the second AZD1222 dose. The receptors derive from an adult who received the AZD1222 COVID-19 vaccine.

The chain links TRBV25-1 to TRBJ2-3; tentative D call: TRBD2 (6 bases). CDR1 and CDR2 from the germline V gene are MGHDK and SYGVNS. CDR3 length: 14 residues. V was cut by 11 bases and J by 1 base, with 16 bases left in between. The chain's CDR3 is CASMRDFGTDTQYF. The CDR3 DNA reads TGTGCCTCGATGCGGGACTTCGGCACAGATACGCAGTATTTT.

The CDR3 protein is CASSRGQGVAGNTIYF. In nucleotides, the CDR3 is TGTGCCAGCAGCCGTGGACAGGGGGTAGCGGGAAACACCATATATTTT. The chain has TRBV3-1 (or the pseudogene TRBV3-2) and TRBJ1-3; TRBD1 matches 10 bases. The CDR3 runs to 16 residues. Per the germline V gene, CDR1 is LGHDT and CDR2 is YNNKEL (reference sequence). Losses at the gene ends were 4 bases for V and 4 bases for J; bases not matched to a gene: 7.

The chain is built from TRBV28 and TRBJ1-2, with TRBD1 identical over 9 bases. This CDR3 spans 14 amino acids. The J segment lost 2 bases and the V segment lost 7 bases, leaving 5 bases of the junction unmatched. The germline V gene encodes CDR1 MDHEN and CDR2 SYDVKM. The CDR3 DNA reads TGTGCCAGCACCCCTACAGGGGGCAACTATGGCTACACCTTC. This encodes CASTPTGGNYGYTF.

The chain is built from TRBV6-5 and TRBJ1-6; no clear D. Germline CDR1 and CDR2: MNHEY and SVGAGI. V lost 6 bases, J lost 6 bases, and 12 bases lay in between. The CDR3 loop spans 14 amino acids. CDR3 sequence reads: CASSLLLGNSPLHF. DNA of the CDR3: TGTGCCAGCAGCCTCCTCCTGGGTAATTCACCCCTCCACTTT.

The chain links TRBV6-5 to TRBJ2-3; TRBD1 is a possible D gene (5 bases). This CDR3 region has 15 residues. Germline-derived CDR1 and CDR2 are MNHEY and SVGAGI. Trimming took off 6 bases at V and 0 bases at J, with 13 bases between the two ends. This chain's CDR3 is CASSSGPYSTDTQYF. The DNA of the CDR3 is TGTGCCAGCAGCTCAGGGCCCTATAGCACAGATACGCAGTATTTT.

The chain joins TRBV6-1 to TRBJ2-3; D might be TRBD1 (7 bases). The CDR3 is 16 amino acids. Deletions cut 2 bases from V and 4 bases from J, with 16 bases between. Germline CDR1 is MNHNS and CDR2 is SASEGT. The CDR3 DNA sequence: TGTGCCAGCAGTGAATTTGGAGGGGGCATCGCAGATACGCAGTATTTT. This codes for CASSEFGGGIADTQYF.

This chain uses TRBV7-8 with TRBJ2-5; 7 positions agree with TRBD1. Looked up from germline, CDR1 is SGHVS and CDR2 is FQNEAQ. There are 13 residues in the CDR3. V was pared by 5 bases and J by 3 bases, with 3 bases of the junction left unmatched. The CDR3 loop is CASSTDREETQYF. The DNA of the CDR3 is TGTGCCAGCAGCACCGACAGGGAAGAGACCCAGTACTTC.

The gene calls are TRBV24-1 and TRBJ2-3; 11 bases fit TRBD2. Germline values: CDR1 KGHDR, CDR2 SFDVKD. V was clipped by 4 bases and J by 2 bases; unmatched bases: 7. CDR3 length: 17 amino acids. CDR3 sequence: CATSETTSGSITDTQYF. The DNA for the CDR3 is TGTGCCACCAGTGAGACCACTAGCGGGAGTATCACAGATACGCAGTATTTT.